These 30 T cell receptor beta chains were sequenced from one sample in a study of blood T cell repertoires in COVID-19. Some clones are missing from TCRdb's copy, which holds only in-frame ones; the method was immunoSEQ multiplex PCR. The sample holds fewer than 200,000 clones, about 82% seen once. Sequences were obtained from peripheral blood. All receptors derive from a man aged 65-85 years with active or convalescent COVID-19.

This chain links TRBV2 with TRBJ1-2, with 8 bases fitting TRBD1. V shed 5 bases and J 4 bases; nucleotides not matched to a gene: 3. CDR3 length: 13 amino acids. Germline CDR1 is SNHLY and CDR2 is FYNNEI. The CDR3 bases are TGTGCCAGCAGTCCTCAGGGGGCCTATGGCTACACCTTC. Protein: CASSPQGAYGYTF.

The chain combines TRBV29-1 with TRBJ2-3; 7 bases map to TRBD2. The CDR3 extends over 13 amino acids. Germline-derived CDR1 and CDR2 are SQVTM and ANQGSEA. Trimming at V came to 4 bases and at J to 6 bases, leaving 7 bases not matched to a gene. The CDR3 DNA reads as TGCAGCGTTGCTATTGGGAGGGAGGATACGCAGTATTTT. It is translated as CSVAIGREDTQYF.

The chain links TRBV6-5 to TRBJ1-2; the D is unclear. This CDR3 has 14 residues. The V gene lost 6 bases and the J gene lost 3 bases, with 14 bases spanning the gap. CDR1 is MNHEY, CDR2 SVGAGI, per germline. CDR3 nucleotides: TGTGCCAGCAGACAGACACGTCTTGACTATGGCTACACCTTC. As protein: CASRQTRLDYGYTF.

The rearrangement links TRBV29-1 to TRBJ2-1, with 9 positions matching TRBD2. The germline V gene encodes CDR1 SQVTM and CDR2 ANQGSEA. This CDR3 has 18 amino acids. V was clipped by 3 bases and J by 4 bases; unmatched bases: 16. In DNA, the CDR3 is TGCAGCGTTGATGGGTACCGCGGGAGGGCCCCGAATTACAATGAGCAGTTCTTC. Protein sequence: CSVDGYRGRAPNYNEQFF.

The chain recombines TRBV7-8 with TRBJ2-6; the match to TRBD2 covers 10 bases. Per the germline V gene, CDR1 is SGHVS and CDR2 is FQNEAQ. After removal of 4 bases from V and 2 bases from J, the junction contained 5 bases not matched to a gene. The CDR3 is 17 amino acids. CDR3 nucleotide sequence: TGTGCCAGCAGCTCCCCGCTAGCGGGAGCTGGGGCCAACGTCCTGACTTTC. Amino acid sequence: CASSSPLAGAGANVLTF.

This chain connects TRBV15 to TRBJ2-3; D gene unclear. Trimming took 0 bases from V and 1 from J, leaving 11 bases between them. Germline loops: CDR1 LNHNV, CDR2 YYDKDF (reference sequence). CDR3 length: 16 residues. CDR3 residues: CATSRDPRPGTDTQYF. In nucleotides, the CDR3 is TGTGCCACCAGCAGAGATCCTAGGCCGGGCACAGATACGCAGTATTTT.

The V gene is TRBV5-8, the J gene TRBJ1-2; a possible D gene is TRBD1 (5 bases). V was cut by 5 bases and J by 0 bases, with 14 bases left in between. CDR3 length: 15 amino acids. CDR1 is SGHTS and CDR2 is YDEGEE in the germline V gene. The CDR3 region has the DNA TGTGCCAGCAGGGACCGGGGGATATCTAACTATGGCTACACCTTC. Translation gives CASRDRGISNYGYTF.

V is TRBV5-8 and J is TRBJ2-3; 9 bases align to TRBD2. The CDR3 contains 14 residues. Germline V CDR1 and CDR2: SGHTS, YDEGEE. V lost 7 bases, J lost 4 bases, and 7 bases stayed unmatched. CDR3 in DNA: TGTGCCAGCCTGCGGCAGCGGGAGGCAGATACGCAGTATTTT. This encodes CASLRQREADTQYF.

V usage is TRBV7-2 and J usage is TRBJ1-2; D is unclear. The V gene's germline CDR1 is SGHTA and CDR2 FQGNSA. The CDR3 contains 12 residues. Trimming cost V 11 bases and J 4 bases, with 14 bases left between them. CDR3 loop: CALEGEGYGYTF. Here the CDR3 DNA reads TGTGCCCTCGAGGGAGAAGGCTATGGCTACACCTTC.

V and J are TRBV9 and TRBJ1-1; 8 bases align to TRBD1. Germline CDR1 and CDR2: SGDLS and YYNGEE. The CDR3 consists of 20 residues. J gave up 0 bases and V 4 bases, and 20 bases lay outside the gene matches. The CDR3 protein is CASSRYLRSQGARMNTEAFF. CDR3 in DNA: TGTGCCAGCAGCCGCTATCTGAGGTCTCAGGGGGCGAGGATGAACACTGAAGCTTTCTTT.

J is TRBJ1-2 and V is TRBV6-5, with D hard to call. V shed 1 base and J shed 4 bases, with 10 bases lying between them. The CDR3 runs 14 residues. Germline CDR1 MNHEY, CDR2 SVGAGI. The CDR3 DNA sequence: TGTGCCAGCAGTTACTTCATCGGCGGCTATGGCTACACCTTC. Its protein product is CASSYFIGGYGYTF.

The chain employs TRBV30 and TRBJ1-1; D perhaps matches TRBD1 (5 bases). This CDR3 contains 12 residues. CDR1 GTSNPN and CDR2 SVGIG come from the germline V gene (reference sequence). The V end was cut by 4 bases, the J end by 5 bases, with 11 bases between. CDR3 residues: CAWTMGGTEAFF. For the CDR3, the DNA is TGTGCCTGGACCATGGGGGGGACTGAAGCTTTCTTT.

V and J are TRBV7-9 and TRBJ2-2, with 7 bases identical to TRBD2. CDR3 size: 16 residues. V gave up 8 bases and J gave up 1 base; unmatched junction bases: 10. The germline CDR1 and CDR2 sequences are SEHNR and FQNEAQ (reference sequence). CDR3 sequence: CASALGVAGNTGELFF. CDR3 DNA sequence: TGTGCCAGCGCCCTCGGGGTAGCGGGGAACACCGGGGAGCTGTTTTTT.

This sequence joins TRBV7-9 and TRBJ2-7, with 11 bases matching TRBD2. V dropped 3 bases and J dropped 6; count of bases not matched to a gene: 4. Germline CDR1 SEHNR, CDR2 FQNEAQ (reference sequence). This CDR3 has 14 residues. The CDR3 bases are TGTGCCAGCAGCTTCACTAGCGGGAGTGGCGAGCAGTACTTC. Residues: CASSFTSGSGEQYF.

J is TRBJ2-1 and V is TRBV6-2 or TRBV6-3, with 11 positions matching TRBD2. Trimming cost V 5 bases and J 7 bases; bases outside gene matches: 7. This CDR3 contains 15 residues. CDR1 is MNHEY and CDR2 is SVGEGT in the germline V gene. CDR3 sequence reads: CASSRTSSGRNEQFF. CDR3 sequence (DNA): TGTGCCAGCAGTCGAACCTCTAGCGGGAGGAATGAGCAGTTCTTC.

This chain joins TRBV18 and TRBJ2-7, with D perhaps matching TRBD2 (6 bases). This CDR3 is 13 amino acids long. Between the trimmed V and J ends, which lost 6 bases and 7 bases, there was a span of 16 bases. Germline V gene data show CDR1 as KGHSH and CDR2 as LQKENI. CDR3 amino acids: CASSRDFEEEQYF. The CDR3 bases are TGTGCCAGCTCTCGGGACTTCGAAGAAGAGCAGTACTTC.

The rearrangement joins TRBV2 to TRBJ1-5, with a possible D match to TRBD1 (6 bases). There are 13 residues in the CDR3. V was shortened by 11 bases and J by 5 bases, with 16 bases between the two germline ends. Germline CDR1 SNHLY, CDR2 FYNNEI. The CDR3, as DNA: TGTGCCGCCAGACAGGTCTTGGATCAGCCCCAGCATTTT. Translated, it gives CAARQVLDQPQHF.

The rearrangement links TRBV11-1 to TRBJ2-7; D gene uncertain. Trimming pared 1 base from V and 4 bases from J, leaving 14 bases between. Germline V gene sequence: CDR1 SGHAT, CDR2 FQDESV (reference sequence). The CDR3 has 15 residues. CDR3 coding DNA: TGTGCCAGCAGCTTAGGCCGCCTTACACCTTACGAGCAGTACTTC. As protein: CASSLGRLTPYEQYF.

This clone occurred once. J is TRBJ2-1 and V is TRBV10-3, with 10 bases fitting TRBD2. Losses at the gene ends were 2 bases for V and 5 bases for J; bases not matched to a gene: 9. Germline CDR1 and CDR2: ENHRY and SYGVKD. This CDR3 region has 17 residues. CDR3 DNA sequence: TGTGCCATCAGTGAGAGGCTAGCGGGGGTAGGTGACAATGAGCAGTTCTTC. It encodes CAISERLAGVGDNEQFF.

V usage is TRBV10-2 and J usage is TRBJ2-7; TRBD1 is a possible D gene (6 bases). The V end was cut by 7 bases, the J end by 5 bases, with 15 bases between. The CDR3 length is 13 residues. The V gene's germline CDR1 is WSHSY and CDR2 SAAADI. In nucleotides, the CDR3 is TGCGCCAGCATCAGAGGTCAGGGGAACGAGCAGTACTTC. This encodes CASIRGQGNEQYF.

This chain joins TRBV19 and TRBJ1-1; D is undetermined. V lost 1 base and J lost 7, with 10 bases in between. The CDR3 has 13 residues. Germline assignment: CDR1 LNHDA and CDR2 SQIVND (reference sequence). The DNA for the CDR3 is TGTGCCAGTAGTATAGGAAGACACTTTGAAGCTTTCTTT. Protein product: CASSIGRHFEAFF.

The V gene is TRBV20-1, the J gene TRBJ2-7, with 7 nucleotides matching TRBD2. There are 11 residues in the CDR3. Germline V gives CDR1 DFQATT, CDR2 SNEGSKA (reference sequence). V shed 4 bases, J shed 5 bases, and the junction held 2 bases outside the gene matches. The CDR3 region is CSAKRGDEQYF. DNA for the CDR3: TGCAGTGCTAAGCGGGGAGACGAGCAGTACTTC.

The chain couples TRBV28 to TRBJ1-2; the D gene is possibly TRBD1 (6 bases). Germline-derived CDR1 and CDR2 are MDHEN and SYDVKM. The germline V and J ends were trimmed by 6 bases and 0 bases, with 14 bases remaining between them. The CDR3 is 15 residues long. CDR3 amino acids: CASSRRTASNYGYTF. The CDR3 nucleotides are TGTGCCAGCAGCCGTCGGACAGCATCTAACTATGGCTACACCTTC.

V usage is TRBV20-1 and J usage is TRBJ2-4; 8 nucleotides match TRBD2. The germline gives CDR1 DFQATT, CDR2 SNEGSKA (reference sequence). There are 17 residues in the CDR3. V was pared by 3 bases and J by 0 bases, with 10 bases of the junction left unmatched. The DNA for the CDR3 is TGCAGTGCTAGTCATCGGGGGGGCTCGGTAGCCAAAAACATTCAGTACTTC. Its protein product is CSASHRGGSVAKNIQYF.

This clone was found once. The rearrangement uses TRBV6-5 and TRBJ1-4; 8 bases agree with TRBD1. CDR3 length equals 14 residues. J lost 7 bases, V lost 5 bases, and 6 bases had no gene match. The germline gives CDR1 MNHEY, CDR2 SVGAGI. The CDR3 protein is CASSNHGTGEKLFF. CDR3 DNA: TGTGCCAGCAGTAACCACGGGACAGGTGAAAAACTGTTTTTT.

The CDR3 protein is CATSRGQDTEAFF. In nucleotides, the CDR3 is TGTGCCACCAGCAGAGGACAGGACACTGAAGCTTTCTTT. The genes are TRBV15 and TRBJ1-1, with a weak D call TRBD1 (6 bases). V lost 1 base and J lost 3, with 6 bases in between. CDR1 LNHNV and CDR2 YYDKDF come from the germline V gene (reference sequence). This CDR3 is 13 amino acids long.

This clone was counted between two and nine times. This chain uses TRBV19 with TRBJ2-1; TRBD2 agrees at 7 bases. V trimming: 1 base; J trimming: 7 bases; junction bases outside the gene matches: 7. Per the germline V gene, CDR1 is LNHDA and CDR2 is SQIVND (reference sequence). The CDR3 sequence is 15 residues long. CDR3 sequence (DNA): TGTGCCAGTAGTATAGTGGTGGGGAGGGGAAATGAGCAGTTCTTC. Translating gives CASSIVVGRGNEQFF.

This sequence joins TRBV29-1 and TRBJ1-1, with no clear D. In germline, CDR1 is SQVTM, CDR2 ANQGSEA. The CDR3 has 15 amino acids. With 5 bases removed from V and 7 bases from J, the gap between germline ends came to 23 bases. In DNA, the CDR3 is TGCAGCGTTTCTAAGGACTCGCGAAGTGCGGGTGAAGCTTTCTTT. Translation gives CSVSKDSRSAGEAFF. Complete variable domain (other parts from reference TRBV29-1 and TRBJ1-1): SAVISQKPSRDICQRGTSLTIQCQVDSQVTMMFWYRQQPGQSLTLIATANQGSEATYESGFVIDKFPISRPNLTFSTLTVSNMSPEDSSIYLCSVSKDSRSAGEAFFGQGTRLTVV.

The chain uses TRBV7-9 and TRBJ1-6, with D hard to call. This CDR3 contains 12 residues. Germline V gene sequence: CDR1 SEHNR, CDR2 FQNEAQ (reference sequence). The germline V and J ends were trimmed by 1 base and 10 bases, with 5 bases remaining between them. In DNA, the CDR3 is TGTGCCAGCAGCTTAGGTAGCTCACCCCTCCACTTT. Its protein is CASSLGSSPLHF.

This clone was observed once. The DNA of the CDR3 is TGTGCCAGCAGCCTACTTGCAGGGGACACTGAAGCTTTCTTT. Its translation is CASSLLAGDTEAFF. The chain has TRBV14 and TRBJ1-1; D perhaps matches TRBD1 (6 bases). From germline, CDR1 is SGHDN and CDR2 FVKESK. CDR3 length: 14 amino acids. Between the trimmed V and J ends, which lost 4 bases and 3 bases, there was a span of 12 bases.